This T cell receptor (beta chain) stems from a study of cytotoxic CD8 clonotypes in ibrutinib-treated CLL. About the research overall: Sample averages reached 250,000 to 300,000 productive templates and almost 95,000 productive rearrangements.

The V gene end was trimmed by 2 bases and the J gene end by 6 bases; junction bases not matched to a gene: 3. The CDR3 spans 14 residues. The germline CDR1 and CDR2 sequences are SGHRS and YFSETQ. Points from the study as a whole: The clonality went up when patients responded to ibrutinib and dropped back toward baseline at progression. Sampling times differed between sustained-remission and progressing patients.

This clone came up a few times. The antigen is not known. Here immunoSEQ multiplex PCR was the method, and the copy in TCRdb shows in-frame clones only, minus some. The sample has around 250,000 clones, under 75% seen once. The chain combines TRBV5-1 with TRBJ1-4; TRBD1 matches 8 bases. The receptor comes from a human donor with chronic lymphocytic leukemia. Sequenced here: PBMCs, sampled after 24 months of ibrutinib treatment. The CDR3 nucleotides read TGCGCCAGCAGCTTTTACAGGGGGGATGAAAAACTGTTTTTT. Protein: CASSFYRGDEKLFF.